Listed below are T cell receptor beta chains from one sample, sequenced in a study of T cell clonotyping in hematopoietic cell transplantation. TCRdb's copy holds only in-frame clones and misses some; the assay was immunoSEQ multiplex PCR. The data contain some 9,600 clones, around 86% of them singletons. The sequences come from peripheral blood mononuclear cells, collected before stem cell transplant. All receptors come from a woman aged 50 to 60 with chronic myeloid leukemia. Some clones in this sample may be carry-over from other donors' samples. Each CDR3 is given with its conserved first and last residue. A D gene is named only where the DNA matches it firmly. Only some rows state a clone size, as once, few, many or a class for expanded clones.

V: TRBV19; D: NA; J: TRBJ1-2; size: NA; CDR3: CASNDRPSRSGYTF; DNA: TGTGCCAGCAATGACAGGCCCTCCAGGAGCGGCTACACCTTC
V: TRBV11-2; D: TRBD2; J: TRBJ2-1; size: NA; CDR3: CASSLGPPLAGSYNEQFF; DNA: TGTGCCAGCAGCTTAGGTCCGCCTCTAGCGGGCTCATACAATGAGCAGTTCTTC
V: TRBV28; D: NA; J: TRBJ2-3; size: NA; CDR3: CASSSPGSTDTQYF; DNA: TGTGCCAGCAGCTCTCCCGGCAGCACAGATACGCAGTATTTT
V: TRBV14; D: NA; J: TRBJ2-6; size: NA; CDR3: CASSQDRLISGANVLTF; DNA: TGTGCCAGCAGCCAAGACCGACTCATTTCTGGGGCCAACGTCCTGACTTTC
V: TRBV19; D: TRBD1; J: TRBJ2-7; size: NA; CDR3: CATGTADVGEQYF; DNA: TGTGCCACTGGGACAGCAGACGTCGGCGAGCAGTACTTC
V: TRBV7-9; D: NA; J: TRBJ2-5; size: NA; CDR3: CASSRDSQETQYF; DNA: TGTGCCAGCAGCCGAGACAGTCAAGAGACCCAGTACTTC
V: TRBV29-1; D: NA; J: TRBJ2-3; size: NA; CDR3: CSAPKGGSTDTQYF; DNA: TGCAGCGCCCCCAAGGGGGGGAGCACAGATACGCAGTATTTT
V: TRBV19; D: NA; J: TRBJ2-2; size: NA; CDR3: CASKDRKWYTGELFF; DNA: TGTGCCAGCAAAGACAGAAAATGGTACACCGGGGAGCTGTTTTTT
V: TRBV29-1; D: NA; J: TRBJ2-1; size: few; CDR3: CSVRQGGNEQFF; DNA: TGCAGCGTTCGACAGGGAGGAAATGAGCAGTTCTTC
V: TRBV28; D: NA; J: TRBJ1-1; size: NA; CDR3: CASSFKAGFSQNTEAFF; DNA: TGTGCCAGCAGTTTTAAGGCAGGGTTTTCCCAGAACACTGAAGCTTTCTTT
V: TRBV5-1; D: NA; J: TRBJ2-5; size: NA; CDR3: CASSLGVYPGETQYF; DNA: TGCGCCAGCAGCTTGGGGGTATACCCGGGGGAGACCCAGTACTTC
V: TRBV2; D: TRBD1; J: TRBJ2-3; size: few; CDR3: CASSERTGFNTQYF; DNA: TGTGCCAGCAGTGAGAGGACAGGGTTTAATACGCAGTATTTT
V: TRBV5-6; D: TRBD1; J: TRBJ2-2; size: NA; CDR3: CASSSWTGSNTGELFF; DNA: TGTGCCAGCAGCTCCTGGACAGGGTCGAACACCGGGGAGCTGTTTTTT
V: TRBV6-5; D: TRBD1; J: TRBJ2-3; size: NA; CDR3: CASSYRTGGTDTQYF; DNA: TGTGCCAGCAGTTACCGTACAGGGGGCACAGATACGCAGTATTTT
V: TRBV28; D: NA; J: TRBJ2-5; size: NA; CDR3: CASSNQRKEETQYF; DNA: TGTGCCAGCAGTAACCAGCGCAAGGAAGAGACCCAGTACTTC
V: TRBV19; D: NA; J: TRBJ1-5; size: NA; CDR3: CASSNQQGSQPQHF; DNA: TGTGCCAGTAGTAACCAACAGGGTTCTCAGCCCCAGCATTTT
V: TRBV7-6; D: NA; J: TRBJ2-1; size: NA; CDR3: CASSQSPHRADEQFF; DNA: TGTGCCAGCAGCCAGAGCCCCCATCGTGCCGATGAGCAGTTCTTC
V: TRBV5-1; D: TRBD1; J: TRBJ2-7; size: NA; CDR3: CASSSGTGGNEQYF; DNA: TGCGCCAGCAGCTCCGGGACAGGGGGAAACGAGCAGTACTTC
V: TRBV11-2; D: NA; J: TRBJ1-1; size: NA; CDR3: CASSLEGIHTEAFF; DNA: TGTGCCAGCAGCTTAGAGGGCATCCACACTGAAGCTTTCTTT
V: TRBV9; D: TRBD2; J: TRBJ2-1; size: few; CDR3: CASSEEGLAGEQFF; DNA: TGTGCCAGCAGCGAGGAGGGACTAGCGGGTGAGCAGTTCTTC